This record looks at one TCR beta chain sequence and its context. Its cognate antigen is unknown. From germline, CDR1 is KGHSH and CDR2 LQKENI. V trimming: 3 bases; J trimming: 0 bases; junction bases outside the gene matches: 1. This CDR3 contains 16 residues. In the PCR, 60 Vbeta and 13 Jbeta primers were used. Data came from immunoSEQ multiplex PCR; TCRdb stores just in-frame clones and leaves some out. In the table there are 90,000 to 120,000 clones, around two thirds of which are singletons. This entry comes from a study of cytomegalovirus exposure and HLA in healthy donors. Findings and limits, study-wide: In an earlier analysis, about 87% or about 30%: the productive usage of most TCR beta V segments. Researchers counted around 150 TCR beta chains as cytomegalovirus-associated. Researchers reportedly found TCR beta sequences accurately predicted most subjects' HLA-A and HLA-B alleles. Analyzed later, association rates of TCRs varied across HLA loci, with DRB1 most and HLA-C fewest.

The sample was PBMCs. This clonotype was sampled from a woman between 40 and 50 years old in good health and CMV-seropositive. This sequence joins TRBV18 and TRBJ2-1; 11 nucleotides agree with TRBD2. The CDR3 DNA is TGTGCCAGCTCACCTAGCGGGGGGGACTCCTACAATGAGCAGTTCTTC. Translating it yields CASSPSGGDSYNEQFF.